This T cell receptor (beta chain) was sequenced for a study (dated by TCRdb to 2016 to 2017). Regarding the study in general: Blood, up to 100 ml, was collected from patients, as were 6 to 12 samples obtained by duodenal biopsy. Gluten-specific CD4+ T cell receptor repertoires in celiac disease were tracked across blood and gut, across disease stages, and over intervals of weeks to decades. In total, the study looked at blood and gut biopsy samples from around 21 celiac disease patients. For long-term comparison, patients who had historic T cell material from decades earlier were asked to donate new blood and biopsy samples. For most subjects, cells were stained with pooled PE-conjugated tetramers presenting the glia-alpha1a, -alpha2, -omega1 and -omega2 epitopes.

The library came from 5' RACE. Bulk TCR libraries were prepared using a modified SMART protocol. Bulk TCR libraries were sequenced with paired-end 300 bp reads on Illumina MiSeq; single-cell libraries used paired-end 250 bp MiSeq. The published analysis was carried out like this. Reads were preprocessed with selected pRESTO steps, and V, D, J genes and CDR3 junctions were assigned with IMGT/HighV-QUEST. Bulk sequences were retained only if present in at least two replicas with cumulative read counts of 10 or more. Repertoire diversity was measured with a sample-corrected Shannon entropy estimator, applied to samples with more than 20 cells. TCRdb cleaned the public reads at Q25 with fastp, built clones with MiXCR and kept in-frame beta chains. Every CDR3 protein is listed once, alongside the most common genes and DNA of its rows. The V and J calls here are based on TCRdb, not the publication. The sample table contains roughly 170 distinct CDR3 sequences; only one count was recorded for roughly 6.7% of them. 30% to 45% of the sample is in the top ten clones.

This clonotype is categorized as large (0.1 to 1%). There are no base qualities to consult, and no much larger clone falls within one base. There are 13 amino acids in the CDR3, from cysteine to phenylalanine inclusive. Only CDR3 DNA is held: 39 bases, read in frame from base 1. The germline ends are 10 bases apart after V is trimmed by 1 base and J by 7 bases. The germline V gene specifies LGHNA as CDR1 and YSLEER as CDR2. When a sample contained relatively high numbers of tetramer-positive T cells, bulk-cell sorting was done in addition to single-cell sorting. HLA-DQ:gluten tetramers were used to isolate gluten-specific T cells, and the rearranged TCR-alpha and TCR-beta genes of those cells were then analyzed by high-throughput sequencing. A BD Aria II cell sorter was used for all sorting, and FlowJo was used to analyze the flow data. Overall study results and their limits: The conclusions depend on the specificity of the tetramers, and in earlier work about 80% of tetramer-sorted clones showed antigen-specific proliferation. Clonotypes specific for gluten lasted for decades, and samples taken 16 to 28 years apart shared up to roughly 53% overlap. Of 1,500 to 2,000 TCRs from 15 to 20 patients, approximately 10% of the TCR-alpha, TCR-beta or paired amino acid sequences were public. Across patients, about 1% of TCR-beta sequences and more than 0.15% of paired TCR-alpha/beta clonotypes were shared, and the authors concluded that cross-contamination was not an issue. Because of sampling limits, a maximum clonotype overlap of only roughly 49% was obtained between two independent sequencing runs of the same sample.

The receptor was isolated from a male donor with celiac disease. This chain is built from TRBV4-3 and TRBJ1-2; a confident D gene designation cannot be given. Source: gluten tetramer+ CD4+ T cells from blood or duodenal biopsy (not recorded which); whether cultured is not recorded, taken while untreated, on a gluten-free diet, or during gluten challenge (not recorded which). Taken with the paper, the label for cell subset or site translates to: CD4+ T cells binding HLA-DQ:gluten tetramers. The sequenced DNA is TGCGCCAGCAGCCAAGCCCTTCTGGGTGGCTACACCTTC. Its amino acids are CASSQALLGGYTF.